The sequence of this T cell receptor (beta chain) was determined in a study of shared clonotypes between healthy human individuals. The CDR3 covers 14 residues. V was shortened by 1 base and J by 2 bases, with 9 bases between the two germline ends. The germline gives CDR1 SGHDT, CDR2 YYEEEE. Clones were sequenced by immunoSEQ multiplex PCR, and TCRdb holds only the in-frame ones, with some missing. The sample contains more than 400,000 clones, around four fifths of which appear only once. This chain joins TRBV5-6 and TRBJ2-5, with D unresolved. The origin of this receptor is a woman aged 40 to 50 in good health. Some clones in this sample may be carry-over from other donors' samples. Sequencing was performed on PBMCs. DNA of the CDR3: TGTGCCAGCAGCTTGAACGCGGTTCAAGAGACCCAGTACTTC. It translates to CASSLNAVQETQYF.